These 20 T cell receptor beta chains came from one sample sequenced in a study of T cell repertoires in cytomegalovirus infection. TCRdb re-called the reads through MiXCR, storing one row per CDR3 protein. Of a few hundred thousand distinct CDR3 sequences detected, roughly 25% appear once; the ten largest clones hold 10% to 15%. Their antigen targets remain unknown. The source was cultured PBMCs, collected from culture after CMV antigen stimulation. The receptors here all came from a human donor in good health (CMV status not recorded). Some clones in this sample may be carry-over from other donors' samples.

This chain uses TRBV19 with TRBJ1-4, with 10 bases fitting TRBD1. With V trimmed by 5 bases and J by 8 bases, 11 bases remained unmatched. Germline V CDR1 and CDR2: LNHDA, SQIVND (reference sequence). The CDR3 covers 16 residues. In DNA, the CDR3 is TGTGCCAGTAGTCCCTTAGGGGGGACAGGGGCCGAAAAACTGTTTTTT. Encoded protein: CASSPLGGTGAEKLFF.

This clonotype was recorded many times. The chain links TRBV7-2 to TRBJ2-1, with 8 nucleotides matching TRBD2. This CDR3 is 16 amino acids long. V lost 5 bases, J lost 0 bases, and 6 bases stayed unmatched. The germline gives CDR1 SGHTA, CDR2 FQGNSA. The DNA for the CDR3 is TGTGCCAGCAGCCCCATAGCGGGACTCTCCTACAATGAGCAGTTCTTC. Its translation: CASSPIAGLSYNEQFF.

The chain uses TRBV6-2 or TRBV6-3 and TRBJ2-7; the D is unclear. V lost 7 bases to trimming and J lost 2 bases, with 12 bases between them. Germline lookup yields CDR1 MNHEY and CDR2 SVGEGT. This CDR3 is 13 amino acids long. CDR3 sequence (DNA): TGTGCCAGCACCCTCTCGGGCCCCTACGAGCAGTACTTC. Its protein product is CASTLSGPYEQYF.

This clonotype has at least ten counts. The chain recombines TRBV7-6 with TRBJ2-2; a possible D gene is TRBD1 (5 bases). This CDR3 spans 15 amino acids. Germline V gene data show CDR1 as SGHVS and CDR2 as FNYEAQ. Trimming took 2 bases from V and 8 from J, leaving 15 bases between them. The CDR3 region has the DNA TGTGCCAGCAGCTTAACGTCCAGGGAATCAGGGGAGCTGTTTTTT. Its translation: CASSLTSRESGELFF.

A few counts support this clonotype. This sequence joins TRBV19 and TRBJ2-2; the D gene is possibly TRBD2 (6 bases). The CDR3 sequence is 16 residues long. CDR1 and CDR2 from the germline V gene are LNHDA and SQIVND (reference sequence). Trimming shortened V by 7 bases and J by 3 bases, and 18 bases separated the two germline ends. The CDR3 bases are TGTGCCAGTAAACCCTATAGCGGTCCTGACACCGGGGAGCTGTTTTTT. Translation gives CASKPYSGPDTGELFF. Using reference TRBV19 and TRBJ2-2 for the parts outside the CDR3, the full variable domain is DGGITQSPKYLFRKEGQNVTLSCEQNLNHDAMYWYRQDPGQGLRLIYYSQIVNDFQKGDIAEGYSVSREKKESFPLTVTSAQKNPTAFYLCASKPYSGPDTGELFFGEGSRLTVL.

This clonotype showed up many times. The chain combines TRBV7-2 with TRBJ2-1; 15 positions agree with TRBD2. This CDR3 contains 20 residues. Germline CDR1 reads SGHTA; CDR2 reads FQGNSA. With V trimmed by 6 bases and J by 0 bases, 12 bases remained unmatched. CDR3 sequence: CASRDPGLAGGIVSYNEQFF. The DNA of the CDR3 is TGTGCCAGCAGAGACCCTGGACTAGCGGGAGGGATAGTCTCCTACAATGAGCAGTTCTTC.

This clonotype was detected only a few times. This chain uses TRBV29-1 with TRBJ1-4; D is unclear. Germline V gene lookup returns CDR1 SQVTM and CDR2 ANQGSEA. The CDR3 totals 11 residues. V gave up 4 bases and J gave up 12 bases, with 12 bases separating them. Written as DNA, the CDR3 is TGCAGCGTTGTCCCGCATTCGCAACTGTTTTTT. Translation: CSVVPHSQLFF.

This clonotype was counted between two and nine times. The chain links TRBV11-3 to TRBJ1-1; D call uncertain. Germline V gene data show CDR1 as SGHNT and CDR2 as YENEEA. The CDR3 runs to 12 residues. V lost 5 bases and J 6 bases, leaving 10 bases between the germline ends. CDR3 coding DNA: TGTGCCAGCAGCGTTAGTAAATCTGAAGCTTTCTTT. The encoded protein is CASSVSKSEAFF.

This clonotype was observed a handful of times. The CDR3 protein is CASSQPGLAGAAEQFF. The CDR3 bases are TGTGCCAGCAGTCAGCCGGGACTAGCGGGCGCGGCTGAGCAGTTCTTC. This chain links TRBV12-3 or TRBV12-4 with TRBJ2-1, with TRBD2 identical over 12 bases. This CDR3 has 16 residues. J was trimmed by 9 bases and V by 5 bases; bases with no gene match: 11.

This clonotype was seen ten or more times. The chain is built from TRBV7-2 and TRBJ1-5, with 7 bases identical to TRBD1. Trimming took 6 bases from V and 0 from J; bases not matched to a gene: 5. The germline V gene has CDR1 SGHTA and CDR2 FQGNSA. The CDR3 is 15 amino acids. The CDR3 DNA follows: TGTGCCAGCAGTCCCCGGACAGGTAGCAATCAGCCCCAGCATTTT. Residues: CASSPRTGSNQPQHF.

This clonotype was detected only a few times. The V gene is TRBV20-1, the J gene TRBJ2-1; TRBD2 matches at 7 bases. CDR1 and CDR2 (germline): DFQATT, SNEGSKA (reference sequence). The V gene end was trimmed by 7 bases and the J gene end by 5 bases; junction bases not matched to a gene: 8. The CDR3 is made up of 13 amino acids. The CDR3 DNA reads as TGCAGTGTCCGGGACTACGCCCACAATGAGCAGTTCTTC. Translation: CSVRDYAHNEQFF.

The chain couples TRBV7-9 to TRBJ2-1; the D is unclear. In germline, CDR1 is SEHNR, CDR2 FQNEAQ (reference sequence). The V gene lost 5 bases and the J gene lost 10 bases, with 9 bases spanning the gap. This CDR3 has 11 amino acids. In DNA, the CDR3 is TGTGCCAGCAGCCCCGAAGGGGAGCAGTTCTTC. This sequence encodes CASSPEGEQFF.

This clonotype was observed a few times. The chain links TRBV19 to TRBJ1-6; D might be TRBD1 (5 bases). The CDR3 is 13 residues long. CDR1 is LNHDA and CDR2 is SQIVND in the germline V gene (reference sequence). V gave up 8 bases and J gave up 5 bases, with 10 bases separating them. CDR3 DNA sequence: TGTGCCAGTTCAGGGAAAAATAATTCACCCCTCCACTTT. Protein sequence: CASSGKNNSPLHF.

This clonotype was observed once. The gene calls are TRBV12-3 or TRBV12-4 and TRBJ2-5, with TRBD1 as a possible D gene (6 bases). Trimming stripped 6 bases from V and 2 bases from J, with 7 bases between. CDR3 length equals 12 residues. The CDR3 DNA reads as TGTGCCAGCAGGGGACAACAAGAGACCCAGTACTTC. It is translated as CASRGQQETQYF.

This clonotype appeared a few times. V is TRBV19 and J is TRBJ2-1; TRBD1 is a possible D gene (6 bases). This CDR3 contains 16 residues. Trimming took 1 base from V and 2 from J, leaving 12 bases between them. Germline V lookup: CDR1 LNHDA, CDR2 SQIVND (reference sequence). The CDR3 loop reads CASSIAGQNPYNEQFF. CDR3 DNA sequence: TGTGCCAGTAGTATAGCAGGACAGAACCCCTACAATGAGCAGTTCTTC.

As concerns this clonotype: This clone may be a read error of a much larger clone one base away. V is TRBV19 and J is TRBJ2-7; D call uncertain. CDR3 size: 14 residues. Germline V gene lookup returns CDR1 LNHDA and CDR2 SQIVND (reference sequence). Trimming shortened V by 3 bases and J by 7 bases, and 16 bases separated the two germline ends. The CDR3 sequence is CASSMLEWSQEQYF. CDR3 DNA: TGTGCCAGTAGTATGTTGGAATGGTCACAAGAGCAGTACTTC. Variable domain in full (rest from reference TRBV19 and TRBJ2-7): DGGITQSPKYLFRKEGQNVTLSCEQNLNHDAMYWYRQDPGQGLRLIYYSQIVNDFQKGDIAEGYSVSREKKESFPLTVTSAQKNPTAFYLCASSMLEWSQEQYFGPGTRLTVT.

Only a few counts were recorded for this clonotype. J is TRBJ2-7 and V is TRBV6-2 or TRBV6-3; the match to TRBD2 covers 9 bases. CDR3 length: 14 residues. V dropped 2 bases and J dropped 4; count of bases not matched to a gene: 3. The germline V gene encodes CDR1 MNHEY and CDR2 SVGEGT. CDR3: CASSYAGGPYEQYV. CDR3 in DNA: TGTGCCAGCAGTTACGCGGGAGGGCCATACGAGCAGTACGTC.

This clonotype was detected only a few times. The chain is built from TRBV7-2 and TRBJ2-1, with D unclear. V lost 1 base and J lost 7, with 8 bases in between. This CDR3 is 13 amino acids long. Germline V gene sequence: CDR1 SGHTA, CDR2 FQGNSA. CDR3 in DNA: TGTGCCAGCAGCTTAGGCGGATTGAATGAGCAGTTCTTC. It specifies CASSLGGLNEQFF.

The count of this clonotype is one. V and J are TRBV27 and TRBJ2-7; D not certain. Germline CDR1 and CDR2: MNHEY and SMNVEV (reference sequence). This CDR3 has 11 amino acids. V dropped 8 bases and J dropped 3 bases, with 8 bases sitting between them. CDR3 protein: CASGILYEQYF. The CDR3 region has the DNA TGTGCCAGCGGGATACTCTACGAGCAGTACTTC.

The CDR3 DNA sequence: TGTGCCAGCTCACCAGGGCGACTAGCGGGAGTAAAGGAGCAGTTCTTC. Translating gives CASSPGRLAGVKEQFF. The V call is TRBV18, the J call TRBJ2-1; 12 bases are a match to TRBD2. J was trimmed by 10 bases and V by 2 bases; bases with no gene match: 9. CDR3 length: 16 residues. Looked up from germline, CDR1 is KGHSH and CDR2 is LQKENI.